These T cell receptor beta chains were read from a single sample in a study of T cells after yellow fever vaccination. TCRdb used MiXCR to reprocess the 5' RACE reads, holding one entry per CDR3 protein. This sample has 450,000 to 550,000 distinct CDR3 sequences; around a fifth occur once, and the top ten carry roughly a sixth. The source was PBMCs, collected more than 20 days after the first yellow fever vaccination. The origin of the receptors is a young man who received the YFV17D yellow fever vaccine. The CDR3 runs from the conserved cysteine through the conserved F or W. A D gene is named only where the DNA matches it firmly. Clone size is stated in some rows and not others, as once, few, many or a class when expanded.

V gene	J gene	D gene	clone size	CDR3 DNA	CDR3 protein
TRBV5-4	TRBJ2-4	.	.	TGTGCCAGCAGCTTTGGAGGTCCCCTTCTAGCCAAAAACATTCAGTACTTC	CASSFGGPLLAKNIQYF
TRBV4-1	TRBJ2-7	.	few	TGCGCCAGCAGCCAAGTAGGAGAGCAGTACTTC	CASSQVGEQYF
TRBV12-3/TRBV12-4	TRBJ2-7	.	.	TGTGCCAGCAGTTTAGAGGGCTCGGGCGAGCAGTACTTC	CASSLEGSGEQYF
TRBV12-3/TRBV12-4	TRBJ1-3	.	.	TGTGCCAGCAGTGGACGGGGCAGGAACTCTGGAAACACCATATATTTT	CASSGRGRNSGNTIYF
TRBV4-1	TRBJ1-2	.	.	TGCGCCAGCAGCCAAGGGACAGTCTATGGCTACACCTTC	CASSQGTVYGYTF
TRBV7-3	TRBJ1-1	.	few	TGTGCCAGCAGCTTAGTTCGGGAGATGAACACTGAAGCTTTCTTT	CASSLVREMNTEAFF
TRBV5-1	TRBJ2-5	.	few	TGCGCCAGCAGCTTGAACGATGAAGGGGAGACCCAGTACTTC	CASSLNDEGETQYF
TRBV7-9	TRBJ2-1	.	few	TGTGCCAGCAGCTTAGACAGGACAATAGAGCAGTTCTTC	CASSLDRTIEQFF
TRBV18	TRBJ1-1	.	.	TGTGCCAGCTCGCCGGACGTCACTGAAGCTTTCTTT	CASSPDVTEAFF
TRBV29-1	TRBJ2-7	TRBD1	few	TGCAGCGTTGCAGGCCGAGACAGGGATATTTCAAATGCCTACGAGCAGTACTTC	CSVAGRDRDISNAYEQYF
TRBV5-1	TRBJ1-5	.	few	TGCGCCAGCAGCTCTTCACATATGGGTCAGCCCCAGCATTTT	CASSSSHMGQPQHF
TRBV5-1	TRBJ1-1	.	.	TGCGCCAGCAGCTTTCCCGGGACAAACACTGAAGCTTTCTTT	CASSFPGTNTEAFF
TRBV19	TRBJ1-5	.	.	TGTGCCAGTACGGACAGAAGGAATCAGCCCCAGCATTTT	CASTDRRNQPQHF
TRBV20-1	TRBJ1-3	.	.	TGCAGTGCTAGAAGGGGGACCACTGGAAACACCATATATTTT	CSARRGTTGNTIYF
TRBV5-5	TRBJ1-1	.	.	TGTGCCAGCAGCTTTATAGGGGATACTGAAGCTTTCTTT	CASSFIGDTEAFF
TRBV7-2	TRBJ2-5	TRBD2	.	TGTGCCAGCAGCTTAACCCTAGCGGGGCAGACCCAGTACTTC	CASSLTLAGQTQYF
TRBV10-3	TRBJ1-2	.	.	TGTGCCATCAGTGAGTCGGGGGGTGATTATGGCTACACCTTC	CAISESGGDYGYTF
TRBV12-3/TRBV12-4	TRBJ1-5	.	.	TGTGCCAGCAGTGTCGTTCGTGGGGCCAATCAGCCCCAGCATTTT	CASSVVRGANQPQHF
TRBV15	TRBJ1-1	.	few	TGTGCCACCAATTGGGGCAGCCCGGGGACTGAAGCTTTCTTT	CATNWGSPGTEAFF
TRBV20-1	TRBJ2-5	.	.	TGCAGTGCTGCTTACAGGGAAGAGACCCAGTACTTC	CSAAYREETQYF
TRBV20-1	TRBJ2-1	TRBD2	.	TGCAGTGCAACGCTAGCGGGGGGATATAATGAGCAGTTCTTC	CSATLAGGYNEQFF
TRBV4-3	TRBJ2-1	.	.	TGCGCCAGCAGCCAAGATGGGGGAATATACAATGAGCAGTTCTTC	CASSQDGGIYNEQFF
TRBV29-1	TRBJ1-6	TRBD1	few	TGCAGCGCACAAGACAGGGAGAATTCACCCCTCCACTTT	CSAQDRENSPLHF
TRBV3-1	TRBJ2-5	.	.	TGTGCCAGCAGCCAATTTCCGGAGACCCAGTACTTC	CASSQFPETQYF
TRBV7-2	TRBJ2-7	.	few	TGTGCCAGCAGCTTAGCCTCGAGTAGGGGTTACGAGCAGTACTTC	CASSLASSRGYEQYF
TRBV19	TRBJ1-2	TRBD1	.	TGTGCCAGTAGTGAAGACAGGGCAGGAGGCTACACCTTC	CASSEDRAGGYTF
TRBV7-3	TRBJ2-1	.	.	TGTGCCAGCAGCGGTACCGGGACCTTTATTTTGGATGAGCAGTTCTTC	CASSGTGTFILDEQFF
TRBV10-3	TRBJ1-2	TRBD1	many	TGTGCCATCAGGTTGACAGGGGAGGGCGACTACACCTTC	CAIRLTGEGDYTF
TRBV29-1	TRBJ2-1	.	.	TGCAGCGTTGAACGGGGACGGCAGTTCTTC	CSVERGRQFF
TRBV19	TRBJ2-3	.	.	TGTGCCAGTAGTATGCGTTCCGCCAGAGGTTATGCAGATACGCAGTATTTT	CASSMRSARGYADTQYF
TRBV12-3/TRBV12-4	TRBJ2-3	TRBD1	many	TGTGCCAGCAGACCTCCGGGACAGTCCACAGATACGCAGTATTTT	CASRPPGQSTDTQYF
TRBV12-3/TRBV12-4	TRBJ1-1	.	few	TGTGCCACCATGTCGGGTTACACTGAAGCTTTCTTT	CATMSGYTEAFF
TRBV9	TRBJ2-5	.	.	TGTGCCAGCAGCGCCAGCGGTGGTTGGGAGACCCAGTACTTC	CASSASGGWETQYF
TRBV6-5	TRBJ2-5	.	few	TGTGCCAGCAGTTACGTGGCAGCGCCCCAAGAGACCCAGTACTTC	CASSYVAAPQETQYF
TRBV5-1	TRBJ2-1	.	few	TGCGCCAGCAGCTTGCCAGGGACCGGCCAATACAATGAGCAGTTCTTC	CASSLPGTGQYNEQFF
TRBV5-1	TRBJ2-2	.	.	TGCGCCAGCAGCTTGGCCCCTAGGGGGGCGGCCGGGGAGCTGTTTTTT	CASSLAPRGAAGELFF
TRBV4-3	TRBJ2-7	.	many	TGCGCCAGCAGCCAACTACCCGAGGGTTACGAGCAGTACTTC	CASSQLPEGYEQYF
TRBV4-2	TRBJ1-2	.	few	TGTGCCAGCAGCCAAGATAGCGCTAAGCCAGGGATTGTGGGCTACACCTTC	CASSQDSAKPGIVGYTF
TRBV5-1	TRBJ1-1	.	few	TGCGCCAGCAGCTTGGAAGGGACAAAAGCTTTCTTT	CASSLEGTKAFF
TRBV5-1	TRBJ2-3	TRBD2	few	TGCGCCAGCAGCCTCACGGGGGGGAGCACAGATACGCAGTATTTT	CASSLTGGSTDTQYF
TRBV20-1	TRBJ2-1	.	.	TGCAGTGCTACCACCGGGACCTACAATGAGCAGTTCTTC	CSATTGTYNEQFF
TRBV12-3/TRBV12-4	TRBJ2-1	.	.	TGTGCCAGCACCTGGCGCCCCAGCTCCTACAATGAGCAGTTCTTC	CASTWRPSSYNEQFF
TRBV5-1	TRBJ2-1	TRBD1	.	TGCGCCAGCAGCTGGGGAGGGACAGGGGGCAATGAGCAGTTCTTC	CASSWGGTGGNEQFF
TRBV11-2	TRBJ2-7	.	.	TGTGCCAGCAGTCCCGGGAGACAGGACTACGAGCAGTACTTC	CASSPGRQDYEQYF
TRBV20-1	TRBJ2-3	TRBD2	once	TGCAGTGCTAGAGATTTAGCGGGGGGGACGGGTACGCAGTATTTT	CSARDLAGGTGTQYF
TRBV4-1	TRBJ1-2	.	.	TGCGCCAGCAGAGGGCAGGGCGGGGGCTACACCTTC	CASRGQGGGYTF
TRBV2	TRBJ2-7	TRBD1	.	TGTGCCAGCAGTTTACCTCCGGGACAGGCGTCCTACGAGCAGTACTTC	CASSLPPGQASYEQYF
TRBV13	TRBJ1-2	.	few	TGTGCCAGCAGACGACAGCCTGGCGAAGGCTACACCTTC	CASRRQPGEGYTF
TRBV6-5	TRBJ1-5	TRBD1	.	TGTGCCAGCAGTTTGGGACAGGGGTTTGAGCCCCAGCATTTT	CASSLGQGFEPQHF
TRBV11-2	TRBJ2-2	.	.	TGTGCCAGCAGTACCCACCGGGGCAACACCGGGGAGCTGTTTTTT	CASSTHRGNTGELFF
TRBV7-2	TRBJ2-1	TRBD2	.	TGTGCCAGCAGCACCTATAGCGGGGGTGTCGGGCATGAGCAGTTCTTC	CASSTYSGGVGHEQFF
TRBV5-1	TRBJ2-3	TRBD2	many	TGCGCCAGCAGCTGGGGACTAGCACGGACAGATACGCAGTATTTT	CASSWGLARTDTQYF
TRBV5-1	TRBJ1-5	.	many	TGCGCCAGCAGCCCCACCCCGGACCAGCCCCAGCATTTT	CASSPTPDQPQHF